These 12 T cell receptor beta chains share one sample of origin, sequenced in a study of CD8+ T cells in alopecia areata. Treatment in this sample: oral pan-JAK inhibitor, 5-10 mg twice daily. Sequencing used cDNA as its template, made by extracting RNA and reverse transcribing it. Generated by immunoSEQ multiplex PCR, the TCRdb table keeps only in-frame clones and is missing some. The sample contains more than 140,000 clones, roughly nine tenths of which appear only once. Sequencing used CD8+ T cells sorted from blood, obtained at week 4, from a patient treated with tofacitinib. These receptors all stem from a human donor with alopecia areata.

This clone showed up just once. J is TRBJ2-1 and V is TRBV4-1; D remains unclear. V shed 1 base and J shed 0 bases, with 7 bases lying between them. The CDR3 totals 15 residues. Germline loops: CDR1 MGHRA, CDR2 YSYEKL. CDR3 DNA: TGCGCCAGCAGCCAAGCGCAGCTCTCCTACAATGAGCAGTTCTTC. Protein: CASSQAQLSYNEQFF.

The chain joins TRBV7-8 to TRBJ2-1; 8 nucleotides match TRBD2. Germline V gene data show CDR1 as SGHVS and CDR2 as FQNEAQ. V was clipped by 1 base and J by 12 bases; unmatched bases: 8. The length of the CDR3 is 14 residues. The CDR3 region is CASSLVPGGDWQFF. CDR3 in DNA: TGTGCCAGCAGCTTAGTTCCCGGGGGGGACTGGCAGTTCTTC.

A single count supports this clone. The rearrangement joins TRBV30 to TRBJ1-1; possibly TRBD1 for D (5 bases). Germline loops: CDR1 GTSNPN, CDR2 SVGIG (reference sequence). The CDR3 loop spans 15 amino acids. With 3 bases removed from V and 1 base from J, the gap between germline ends came to 15 bases. DNA of the CDR3: TGTGCCTGGAGGGTTCCGGGACGGTCGAACACTGAAGCTTTCTTT. Its translation is CAWRVPGRSNTEAFF.

This chain joins TRBV27 and TRBJ2-3; no clear D gene. Germline values: CDR1 MNHEY, CDR2 SMNVEV (reference sequence). The V end was cut by 2 bases, the J end by 2 bases, with 8 bases between. CDR3 length: 14 amino acids. CDR3 DNA: TGTGCCAGCAGTTTAAAAAGGGACACAGATACGCAGTATTTT. Translating it yields CASSLKRDTDTQYF.

This sequence joins TRBV29-1 and TRBJ2-7; D not resolved. This CDR3 has 13 amino acids. Germline loops: CDR1 SQVTM, CDR2 ANQGSEA. V was pared by 0 bases and J by 1 base, with 7 bases between. CDR3 in amino acids: CSVEDYQSYEQYF. The CDR3 coding sequence is TGCAGCGTTGAAGATTACCAGTCCTACGAGCAGTACTTC.

V usage is TRBV29-1 and J usage is TRBJ2-7; D is possibly TRBD2 (6 bases). The CDR3 is made up of 14 amino acids. Germline V lookup: CDR1 SQVTM, CDR2 ANQGSEA. V lost 0 bases, J lost 2 bases, and 11 bases lay in between. The CDR3 region has the DNA TGCAGCGTTGAAGAGCCCGGGAGCACCTACGAGCAGTACTTC. It translates to CSVEEPGSTYEQYF.

The rearrangement joins TRBV30 to TRBJ2-4; the match to TRBD1 covers 8 bases. The CDR3 consists of 16 residues. Germline CDR1 is GTSNPN and CDR2 is SVGIG (reference sequence). Germline trimming cut 0 bases from V and 4 bases from J; bases unmatched to any gene: 8. The CDR3 is CAWSVLQGAPKNIQYF. The CDR3 coding sequence is TGTGCCTGGAGTGTACTTCAGGGGGCCCCGAAAAACATTCAGTACTTC. The complete variable domain, with remaining parts taken from reference TRBV30 and TRBJ2-4, reads SQTIHQWPATLVQPVGSPLSLECTVEGTSNPNLYWYRQAAGRGLQLLFYSVGIGQISSEVPQNLSASRPQDRQFILSSKKLLLSDSGFYLCAWSVLQGAPKNIQYFGAGTRLSVL.

The chain joins TRBV29-1 to TRBJ2-1, with 7 bases lining up with TRBD1. In germline, CDR1 is SQVTM, CDR2 ANQGSEA. The CDR3 consists of 13 residues. Trimming at V came to 0 bases and at J to 7 bases, leaving 3 bases not matched to a gene. The CDR3 loop is CSVEDGRGNEQFF. Written as DNA, the CDR3 is TGCAGCGTTGAAGACGGCAGGGGGAATGAGCAGTTCTTC.

This rearrangement joins TRBV25-1 to TRBJ2-3; 7 bases line up with TRBD2. The V gene end was trimmed by 2 bases and the J gene end by 1 base; junction bases not matched to a gene: 3. The germline V gene has CDR1 MGHDK and CDR2 SYGVNS. The CDR3 has 15 residues. CDR3 nucleotides: TGTGCCAGCAGTGAAGCGGGAGCCCGCACAGATACGCAGTATTTT. Protein sequence: CASSEAGARTDTQYF.

V is TRBV19 and J is TRBJ2-1; D not resolved. The CDR3 loop spans 15 amino acids. Per germline, CDR1 LNHDA and CDR2 SQIVND (reference sequence). V lost 9 bases to trimming and J lost 7 bases, with 22 bases between them. The CDR3 region is CASGRPLSAQNEQFF. DNA for the CDR3: TGTGCCAGCGGGCGACCCCTTTCTGCGCAAAATGAGCAGTTCTTC.

The chain is built from TRBV29-1 and TRBJ2-2, with unresolved D. Looked up from germline, CDR1 is SQVTM and CDR2 is ANQGSEA. This CDR3 region has 12 residues. Trimming took off 6 bases at V and 2 bases at J, with 7 bases between the two ends. In nucleotides, the CDR3 is TGCAGCGTAGTTAGTAACACCGGGGAGCTGTTTTTT. Its translation is CSVVSNTGELFF.

The rearrangement links TRBV30 to TRBJ2-5; maybe TRBD1 (6 bases). CDR3 length: 15 residues. The V end was cut by 3 bases, the J end by 4 bases, with 18 bases between. Germline assignment: CDR1 GTSNPN and CDR2 SVGIG (reference sequence). The DNA for the CDR3 is TGTGCCTGGAGCCTGCAAACAGGGATTTTAGAGACCCAGTACTTC. It yields the protein CAWSLQTGILETQYF.